Described below is a single T cell receptor (beta chain) sequence and its context. This clonotype was detected many times. Its antigen specificity is not known. No base quality information exists; no much larger clone differs at one position. In the study, sorted CD4+ and CD8+ blood T cells from patients with severe aplastic anemia and from healthy subjects underwent deep sequencing of TCR repertoires. Ficoll-Paque density gradient centrifugation was used to isolate peripheral blood mononuclear cells. Before DNA extraction, CD4+ and CD8+ T cells were sorted with FACS or magnetic beads. This entry belongs to a study of CD8+CD57+ T cells in acquired aplastic anemia (dated by TCRdb to between 2017 and 2018). For the wider study: On average, sorted CD4+ and CD8+ cells yielded about 3 ug of extracted DNA, with a range of about 0.17 to 27.4 ug. Mean read counts for healthy donor samples were approximately 10 million for CD4+ cells and about 12 million for CD8+ cells. Study-wide conclusions, independent of this receptor: CD8+ Simpson's diversity did not differ significantly between patients and healthy controls (P=0.060). Around 27 CD8+ CDR3 sequences were found in both patients and controls but appeared to be highly expressed in patients and within the immunodominant clones of the patients.

TCR beta VDJ combination and CDR3 sequence profiling used genomic DNA as the template. TCR repertoire sequencing was run on an Illumina HiSeq 2000. Per the original workflow: TRBV/TRBJ rearrangement plots, CDR3 size and DJ length profiles, and Simpson's diversity index were used to evaluate the repertoires. The immunodominant clone was defined as the most abundant DNA sequence in deep sequencing data. CDR3 amino acid sequences were checked for sharing across subjects and were also compared against the VDJdb database and published repertoires. TCRdb redid the processing of the public reads, applying fastp at Q25 and MiXCR, and retained in-frame beta chains. Rows with one shared CDR3 protein collapse into an entry with the most common genes and DNA. TCRdb's processing, not the authors', yielded these V and J calls. The sample records about 150,000 distinct CDR3 sequences, 41% of which are singletons. Together, the top ten hold roughly 8.4% of the sample.

The TCR sequence derives from a human donor in good health, serving as a control. The sequencing sample was made of sorted CD4+, CD8+, or CD8+CD57+ T cells (not recorded which) from PBMCs.

CDR3 loop: CASSLRTGLWYSPLHF. The DNA sequence is given as TGTGCCAGCAGTCTCCGGACAGGACTCTGGTATTCACCCCTCCACTTT. In this chain, TRBV6-1 is recombined with TRBJ1-6, and 7 junctional nucleotides match TRBD1. CDR1 and CDR2, looked up from the germline V gene, are MNHNS and SASEGT. From V the trimming removes 5 bases and from J it removes 8 bases, while the gene matches leave 12 bases of the junction unaccounted for. From the cysteine through the phenylalanine, the CDR3 covers 16 amino acids. Only the CDR3 region is kept as DNA, spanning 48 bases read in frame from base 1.